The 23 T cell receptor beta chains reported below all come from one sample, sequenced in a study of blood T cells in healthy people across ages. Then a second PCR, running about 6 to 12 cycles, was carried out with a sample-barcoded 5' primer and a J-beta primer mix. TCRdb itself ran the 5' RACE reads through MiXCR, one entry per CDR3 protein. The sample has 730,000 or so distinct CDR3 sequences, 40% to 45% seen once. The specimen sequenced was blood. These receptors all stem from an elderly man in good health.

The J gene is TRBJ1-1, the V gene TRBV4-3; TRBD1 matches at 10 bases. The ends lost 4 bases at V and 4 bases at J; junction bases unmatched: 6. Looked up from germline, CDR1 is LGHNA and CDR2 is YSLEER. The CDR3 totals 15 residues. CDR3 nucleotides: TGCGCCAGCAGCCGGATAGGGACAGGGGTCACTGAAGCTTTCTTT. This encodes CASSRIGTGVTEAFF.

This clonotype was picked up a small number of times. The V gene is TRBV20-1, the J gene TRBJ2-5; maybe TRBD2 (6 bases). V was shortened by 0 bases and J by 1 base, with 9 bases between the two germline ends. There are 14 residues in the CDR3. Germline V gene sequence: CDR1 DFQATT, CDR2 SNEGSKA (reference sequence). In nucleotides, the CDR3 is TGCAGTGCTAGAGATAAGCGGGTCCAAGAGACCCAGTACTTC. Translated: CSARDKRVQETQYF.

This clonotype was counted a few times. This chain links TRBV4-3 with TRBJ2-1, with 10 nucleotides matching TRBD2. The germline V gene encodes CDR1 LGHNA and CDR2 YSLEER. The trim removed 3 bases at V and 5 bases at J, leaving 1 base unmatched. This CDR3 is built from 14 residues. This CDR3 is CASSQSGGDNEQFF. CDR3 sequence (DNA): TGCGCCAGCAGCCAGAGCGGGGGGGACAATGAGCAGTTCTTC.

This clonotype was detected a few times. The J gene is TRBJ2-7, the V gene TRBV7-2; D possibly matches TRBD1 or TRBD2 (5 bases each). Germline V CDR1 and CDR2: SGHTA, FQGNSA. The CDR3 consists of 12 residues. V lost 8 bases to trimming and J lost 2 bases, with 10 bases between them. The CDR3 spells CASGTVAYEQYF. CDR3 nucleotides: TGTGCCAGCGGGACGGTCGCCTACGAGCAGTACTTC. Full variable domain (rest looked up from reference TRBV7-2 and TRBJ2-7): GAGVSQSPSNKVTEKGKDVELRCDPISGHTALYWYRQSLGQGLEFLIYFQGNSAPDKSGLPSDRFSAERTGGSVSTLTIQRTQQEDSAVYLCASGTVAYEQYFGPGTRLTVT.

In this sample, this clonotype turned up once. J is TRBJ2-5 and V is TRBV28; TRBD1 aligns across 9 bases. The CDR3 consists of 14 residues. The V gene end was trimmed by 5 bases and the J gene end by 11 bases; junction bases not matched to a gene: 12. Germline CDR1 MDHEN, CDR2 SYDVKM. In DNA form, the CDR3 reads TGTGCCAGCAGTAAGAGGACAGGGGCCGGTGAGCAGTACTTC. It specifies CASSKRTGAGEQYF.

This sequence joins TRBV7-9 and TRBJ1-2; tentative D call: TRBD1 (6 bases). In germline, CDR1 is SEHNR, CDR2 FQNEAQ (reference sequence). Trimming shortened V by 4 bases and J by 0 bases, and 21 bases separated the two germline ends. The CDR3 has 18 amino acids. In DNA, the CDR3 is TGTGCCAGCAGCTCCCCCAAGGGAAGGGGGGGGACTAACTATGGCTACACCTTC. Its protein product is CASSSPKGRGGTNYGYTF.

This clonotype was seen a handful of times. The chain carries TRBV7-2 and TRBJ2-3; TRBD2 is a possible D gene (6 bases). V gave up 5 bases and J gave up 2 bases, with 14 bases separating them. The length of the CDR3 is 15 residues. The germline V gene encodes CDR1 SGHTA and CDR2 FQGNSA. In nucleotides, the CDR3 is TGTGCCAGCAGCCAGCGGAGGGAACCCACAGATACGCAGTATTTT. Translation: CASSQRREPTDTQYF.

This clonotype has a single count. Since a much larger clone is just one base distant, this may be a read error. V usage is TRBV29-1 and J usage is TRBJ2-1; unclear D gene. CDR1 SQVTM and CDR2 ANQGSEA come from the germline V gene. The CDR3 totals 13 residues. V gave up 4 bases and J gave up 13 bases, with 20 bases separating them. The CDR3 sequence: CSVVFGLQETQFF. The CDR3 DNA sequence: TGCAGCGTTGTTTTCGGTCTACAAGAGACCCAGTTCTTC.

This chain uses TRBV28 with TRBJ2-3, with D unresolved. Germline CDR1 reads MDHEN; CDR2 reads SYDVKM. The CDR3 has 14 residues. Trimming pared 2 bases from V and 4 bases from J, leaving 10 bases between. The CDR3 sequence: CASSLVVLADTQYF. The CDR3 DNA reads TGTGCCAGCAGTTTAGTAGTTCTCGCAGATACGCAGTATTTT.

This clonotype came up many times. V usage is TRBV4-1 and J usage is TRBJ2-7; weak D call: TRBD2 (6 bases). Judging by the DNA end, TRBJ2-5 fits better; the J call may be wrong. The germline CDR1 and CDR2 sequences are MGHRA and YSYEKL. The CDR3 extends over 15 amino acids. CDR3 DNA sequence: TGCGCCAGCAGCCAAGATTTCACAGCCGGGGGGACCCAGTACTTC. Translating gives CASSQDFTAGGTQYF.

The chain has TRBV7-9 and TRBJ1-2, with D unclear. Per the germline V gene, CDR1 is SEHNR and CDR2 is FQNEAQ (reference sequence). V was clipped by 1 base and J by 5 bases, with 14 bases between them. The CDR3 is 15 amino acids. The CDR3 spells CASSLGRPGEYGYTF. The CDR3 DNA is TGTGCCAGCAGCTTAGGTCGTCCCGGGGAGTATGGCTACACCTTC.

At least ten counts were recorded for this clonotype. CDR3 DNA: TGCGCCAGCAGCCTAACTAGCCCCGGTGAGCAGTTCTTC. As protein: CASSLTSPGEQFF. The V and J genes are TRBV5-1 and TRBJ2-1; possibly TRBD2 for D (6 bases). The CDR3 sequence is 13 residues long. Germline V lookup: CDR1 SGHRS, CDR2 YFSETQ. V shed 4 bases and J shed 9 bases, with 14 bases lying between them. Variable domain in full (rest from reference TRBV5-1 and TRBJ2-1): KAGVTQTPRYLIKTRGQQVTLSCSPISGHRSVSWYQQTPGQGLQFLFEYFSETQRNKGNFPGRFSGRQFSNSRSEMNVSTLELGDSALYLCASSLTSPGEQFFGPGTRLTVL.

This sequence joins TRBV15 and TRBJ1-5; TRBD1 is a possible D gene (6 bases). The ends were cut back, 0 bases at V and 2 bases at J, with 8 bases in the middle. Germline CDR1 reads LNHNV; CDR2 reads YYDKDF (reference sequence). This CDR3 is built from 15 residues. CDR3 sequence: CATSREGAGNQPQHF. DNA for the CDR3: TGTGCCACCAGCAGAGAGGGGGCTGGCAATCAGCCCCAGCATTTT.

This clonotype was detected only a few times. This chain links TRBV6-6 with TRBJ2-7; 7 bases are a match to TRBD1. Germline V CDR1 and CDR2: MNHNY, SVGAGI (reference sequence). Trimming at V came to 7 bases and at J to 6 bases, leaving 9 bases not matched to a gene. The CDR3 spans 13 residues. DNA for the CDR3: TGTGCCAGCACCCGGGACAGATCGGCCGAGCAGTACTTC. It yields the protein CASTRDRSAEQYF.

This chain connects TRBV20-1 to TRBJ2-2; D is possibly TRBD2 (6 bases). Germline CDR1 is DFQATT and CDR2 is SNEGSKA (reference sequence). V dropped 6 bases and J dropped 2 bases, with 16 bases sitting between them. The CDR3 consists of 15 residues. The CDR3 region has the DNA TGCAGTGCCCCACGTGGCGGGACCAACACCGGGGAGCTGTTTTTT. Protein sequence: CSAPRGGTNTGELFF.

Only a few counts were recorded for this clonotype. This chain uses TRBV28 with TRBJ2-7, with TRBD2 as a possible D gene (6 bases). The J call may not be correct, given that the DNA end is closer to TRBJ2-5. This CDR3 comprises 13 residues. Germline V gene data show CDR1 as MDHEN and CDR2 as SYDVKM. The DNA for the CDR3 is TGTGCCAGCACCTCCGGGGGAAGGGAGACCCAGTACTTC. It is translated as CASTSGGRETQYF.

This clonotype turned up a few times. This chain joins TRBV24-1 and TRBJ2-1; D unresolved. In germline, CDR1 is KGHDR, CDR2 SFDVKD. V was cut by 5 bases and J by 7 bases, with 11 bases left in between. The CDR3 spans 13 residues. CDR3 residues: CATSGEPRNEQFF. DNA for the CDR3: TGTGCCACCAGTGGAGAGCCCAGAAATGAGCAGTTCTTC.

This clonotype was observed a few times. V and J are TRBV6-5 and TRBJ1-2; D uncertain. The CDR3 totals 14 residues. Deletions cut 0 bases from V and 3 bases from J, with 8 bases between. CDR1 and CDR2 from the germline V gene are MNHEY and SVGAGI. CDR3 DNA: TGTGCCAGCAGTTACTCTTGGAGGGACTATGGCTACACCTTC. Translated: CASSYSWRDYGYTF.

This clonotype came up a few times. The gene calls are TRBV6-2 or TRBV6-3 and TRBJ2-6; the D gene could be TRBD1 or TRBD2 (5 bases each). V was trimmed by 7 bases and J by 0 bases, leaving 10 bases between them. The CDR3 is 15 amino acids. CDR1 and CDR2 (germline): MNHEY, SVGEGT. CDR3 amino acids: CASTHGGSGANVLTF. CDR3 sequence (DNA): TGTGCCAGCACCCATGGGGGCTCTGGGGCCAACGTCCTGACTTTC.

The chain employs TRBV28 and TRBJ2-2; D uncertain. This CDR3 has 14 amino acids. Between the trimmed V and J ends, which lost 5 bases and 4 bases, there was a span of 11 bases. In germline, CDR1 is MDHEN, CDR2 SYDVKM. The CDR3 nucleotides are TGTGCCAGCAGTCTCAGTCGTGGCACCGGGGAGCTGTTTTTT. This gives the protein CASSLSRGTGELFF.

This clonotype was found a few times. The CDR3 DNA sequence: TGTGCCACCAGTGAAAGGACAGGGACTAGCGGGAGCTTTAATGAGCAGTTCTTC. Protein: CATSERTGTSGSFNEQFF. This rearrangement joins TRBV24-1 to TRBJ2-1, with TRBD2 matching 14 bases. This CDR3 region has 18 residues. CDR1 is KGHDR and CDR2 is SFDVKD in the germline V gene. The ends lost 4 bases at V and 7 bases at J; junction bases unmatched: 11.

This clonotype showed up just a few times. Here the CDR3 reads CSVPGTGKEYEQFF. CDR3 bases: TGCAGCGTTCCCGGGACAGGGAAGGAATATGAGCAGTTCTTC. The genes are TRBV29-1 and TRBJ2-1, with TRBD1 matching over 9 bases. The germline V gene has CDR1 SQVTM and CDR2 ANQGSEA. CDR3 length: 14 amino acids. V lost 5 bases, J lost 8 bases, and 10 bases stayed unmatched.

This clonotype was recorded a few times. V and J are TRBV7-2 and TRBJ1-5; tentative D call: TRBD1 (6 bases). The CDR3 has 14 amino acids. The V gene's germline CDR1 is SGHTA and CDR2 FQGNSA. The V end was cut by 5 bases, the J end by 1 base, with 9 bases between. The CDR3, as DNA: TGTGCCAGCAGCCTAGGACAGAGCAATCAGCCCCAGCATTTT. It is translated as CASSLGQSNQPQHF.